These 18 T cell receptor beta chains came from one sample sequenced in a study of blood T cell repertoires in COVID-19. Produced via immunoSEQ multiplex PCR; TCRdb's table is partial and in-frame only. The table lists around 45,000 clones, 79% of them singletons. Sequencing was carried out using peripheral blood. The receptors here all came from a woman of 80 years or more with acute or convalescent COVID-19.

This clone was observed at least ten times. The rearrangement uses TRBV19 and TRBJ1-1; D gene ambiguous. The CDR3 covers 15 residues. The germline V and J ends were trimmed by 5 bases and 1 base, with 14 bases remaining between them. Germline loops: CDR1 LNHDA, CDR2 SQIVND (reference sequence). As DNA, the CDR3 is TGTGCCAGTAGTCCCTCTGTCGACACGAACACTGAAGCTTTCTTT. It specifies CASSPSVDTNTEAFF.

The chain has TRBV18 and TRBJ1-3; a possible D gene is TRBD1 (5 bases). Per the germline V gene, CDR1 is KGHSH and CDR2 is LQKENI. This CDR3 region has 15 residues. V lost 4 bases and J lost 2, with 12 bases in between. The CDR3 loop is CASSRPPRAGNTIYF. Written as DNA, the CDR3 is TGTGCCAGCTCACGACCCCCCAGGGCTGGAAACACCATATATTTT.

The chain is built from TRBV7-6 and TRBJ2-2; D perhaps matches TRBD1 (6 bases). Germline CDR1 is SGHVS and CDR2 is FNYEAQ. The germline V and J ends were trimmed by 0 bases and 7 bases, with 15 bases remaining between them. This CDR3 has 16 amino acids. Here the CDR3 reads CASSLAVAGDRGELFF. CDR3 bases: TGTGCCAGCAGCTTAGCGGTGGCAGGGGACCGCGGGGAGCTGTTTTTT.

This clone occurred a few times. The chain has TRBV5-1 and TRBJ2-1, with D possibly being TRBD2 (5 bases). Deletions cut 7 bases from V and 8 bases from J, with 22 bases between. The CDR3 has 15 residues. CDR1 and CDR2 (germline): SGHRS, YFSETQ. This CDR3 reads CASSPLRGATDEQFF. CDR3 in DNA: TGCGCCAGCTCACCTTTACGGGGAGCGACCGATGAGCAGTTCTTC.

The V and J genes are TRBV7-2 and TRBJ2-1; D is perhaps TRBD2 (6 bases). Germline V gene sequence: CDR1 SGHTA, CDR2 FQGNSA. The CDR3 totals 16 residues. Trimming cost V 0 bases and J 0 bases, with 9 bases left between them. CDR3 nucleotide sequence: TGTGCCAGCAGCTTAGCTAGCGGAGGCTCCTACAATGAGCAGTTCTTC. It translates to CASSLASGGSYNEQFF.

This clone was seen only once. The genes are TRBV6-1 and TRBJ1-5; TRBD1 matches at 7 bases. The V gene's germline CDR1 is MNHNS and CDR2 SASEGT. The CDR3 runs to 14 residues. J gave up 10 bases and V 3 bases, and 9 bases lay outside the gene matches. CDR3 bases: TGTGCCAGCAGTGAGTCCAGGGGGTCAAGCCCCCAGCATTTT. This translates into CASSESRGSSPQHF.

The chain couples TRBV6-1 to TRBJ2-2; 9 positions agree with TRBD2. CDR3 size: 18 residues. The germline V gene has CDR1 MNHNS and CDR2 SASEGT. J gave up 2 bases and V 2 bases, and 9 bases lay outside the gene matches. CDR3: CASSERSAGGINTGELFF. For the CDR3, the DNA is TGTGCCAGCAGTGAAAGGTCAGCGGGAGGCATAAACACCGGGGAGCTGTTTTTT.

The genes are TRBV10-1 and TRBJ2-5, with D perhaps matching TRBD1 (5 bases). This CDR3 has 16 amino acids. Germline CDR1 is WNHNN and CDR2 is SYGVQD (reference sequence). Between the trimmed V and J ends, which lost 0 bases and 3 bases, there was a span of 14 bases. CDR3 loop: CASSESAGSREETQYF. CDR3 coding DNA: TGCGCCAGCAGTGAGTCGGCAGGGTCAAGGGAAGAGACCCAGTACTTC.

J is TRBJ1-2 and V is TRBV9; 7 nucleotides line up with TRBD1. The CDR3 has 14 amino acids. The germline V gene has CDR1 SGDLS and CDR2 YYNGEE. V shed 2 bases, J shed 10 bases, and the junction held 11 bases outside the gene matches. In DNA form, the CDR3 reads TGTGCCAGCAGCGTCCGACCAGGGGGGCAGGACTACACCTTC. This sequence encodes CASSVRPGGQDYTF. Supplemented by reference TRBV9 and TRBJ1-2, the full variable domain reads DSGVTQTPKHLITATGQRVTLRCSPRSGDLSVYWYQQSLDQGLQFLIQYYNGEERAKGNILERFSAQQFPDLHSELNLSSLELGDSALYFCASSVRPGGQDYTFGSGTRLTVV.

CDR3 DNA: TGTGCCAGCAGCCGAGCGGGAGCGAATGAGCAGTTCTTC. Protein product: CASSRAGANEQFF. The J gene is TRBJ2-1, the V gene TRBV3-1 (or the pseudogene TRBV3-2), with TRBD2 identical over 8 bases. The CDR3 has 13 amino acids. With V trimmed by 4 bases and J by 7 bases, 3 bases remained unmatched. In germline, CDR1 is LGHDT, CDR2 YNNKEL (reference sequence).

This clone was recorded a few times. CDR3 coding DNA: TGCAGCGTTCATTCCGGACAGGGGATAGAGACCCAGTACTTC. Its protein is CSVHSGQGIETQYF. The chain has TRBV29-1 and TRBJ2-5; 9 bases are shared with TRBD1. The germline V gene has CDR1 SQVTM and CDR2 ANQGSEA. This CDR3 comprises 14 residues. The V and J ends lost 5 bases and 4 bases, in that order; junction bases with no gene match: 8.

The CDR3 sequence is CASSHLERSEQFF. The CDR3 DNA reads TGTGCCAGCAGCCACCTCGAGCGCAGTGAGCAGTTCTTC. The V gene is TRBV14, the J gene TRBJ2-1; D is uncertain. CDR1 is SGHDN and CDR2 is FVKESK in the germline V gene. The CDR3 consists of 13 residues. The V and J ends lost 3 bases and 9 bases respectively, with 12 bases between them.

The chain uses TRBV3-1 (or the pseudogene TRBV3-2) and TRBJ2-7; D is possibly TRBD2 (5 bases). CDR1 is LGHDT, CDR2 YNNKEL, per germline (reference sequence). V was pared by 10 bases and J by 1 base, with 23 bases between. This CDR3 spans 16 amino acids. Written as DNA, the CDR3 is TGTGCCACGCCACAGAGGAGAGGCGAGGGATCCTACGAGCAGTACTTC. As protein: CATPQRRGEGSYEQYF.

The chain carries TRBV2 and TRBJ2-2; 7 bases align to TRBD2. This CDR3 is 15 amino acids long. Germline V gene data show CDR1 as SNHLY and CDR2 as FYNNEI. J lost 7 bases, V lost 7 bases, and 12 bases had no gene match. The CDR3 reads CASKELGAGVGELFF. The CDR3 bases are TGTGCCAGCAAGGAGTTAGGGGCGGGAGTCGGGGAGCTGTTTTTT.

The chain joins TRBV30 to TRBJ1-3; D remains ambiguous. Trimming left V 0 bases short and J 0 bases short, with 6 bases between. This CDR3 contains 14 residues. Germline values: CDR1 GTSNPN, CDR2 SVGIG (reference sequence). CDR3 amino acids: CAWSVMSSGNTIYF. CDR3 DNA: TGTGCCTGGAGTGTAATGAGCTCTGGAAACACCATATATTTT. Full variable domain (remainder filled in from reference TRBV30 and TRBJ1-3): SQTIHQWPATLVQPVGSPLSLECTVEGTSNPNLYWYRQAAGRGLQLLFYSVGIGQISSEVPQNLSASRPQDRQFILSSKKLLLSDSGFYLCAWSVMSSGNTIYFGEGSWLTVV.

The V and J genes are TRBV11-2 and TRBJ2-7; TRBD1 matches at 9 bases. Germline CDR1 reads SGHAT; CDR2 reads FQNNGV. The CDR3 runs to 17 residues. Losses at the gene ends were 1 base for V and 3 bases for J; bases not matched to a gene: 10. Here the CDR3 DNA reads TGTGCCAGCAGCTTAGCCCTACCGGGACAGGGAAACTACGAGCAGTACTTC. This sequence encodes CASSLALPGQGNYEQYF.

V is TRBV7-9 and J is TRBJ2-1, with TRBD1 identical over 9 bases. Germline V gene data show CDR1 as SEHNR and CDR2 as FQNEAQ (reference sequence). J gave up 7 bases and V 5 bases, and 9 bases lay outside the gene matches. The CDR3 covers 15 residues. The CDR3 DNA reads TGTGCCAGCAGCCTCGGACAGGGGAATTGGAATGAGCAGTTCTTC. It codes for CASSLGQGNWNEQFF.

The genes are TRBV19 and TRBJ2-3; 13 bases line up with TRBD2. J was trimmed by 2 bases and V by 3 bases; bases with no gene match: 8. The CDR3 is 18 residues long. Germline values: CDR1 LNHDA, CDR2 SQIVND (reference sequence). The CDR3 DNA follows: TGTGCCAGTAGTATGGAGCCAGGACTAGCGGGAGTCACAGATACGCAGTATTTT. This encodes CASSMEPGLAGVTDTQYF. Complete variable domain (other parts from reference TRBV19 and TRBJ2-3): DGGITQSPKYLFRKEGQNVTLSCEQNLNHDAMYWYRQDPGQGLRLIYYSQIVNDFQKGDIAEGYSVSREKKESFPLTVTSAQKNPTAFYLCASSMEPGLAGVTDTQYFGPGTRLTVL.